This T cell receptor beta chain was obtained from a study of cytomegalovirus exposure and HLA in healthy donors. Overall study results and limits: Usually a TCR sequence was rare, but some public TCRs were found in many donors. The tendency of first-cohort TCR clusters to co-occur in the 100 to 150 validation repertoires emerged from a later analysis.

The data were produced by immunoSEQ multiplex PCR, yet TCRdb's version contains in-frame clones alone and is incomplete. Of some 40,000 clones in the sample, around 93% were seen once. CDR3 length: 13 residues. V was shortened by 7 bases and J by 4 bases, with 12 bases between the two germline ends. CDR1 is MDHEN and CDR2 is SYDVKM in the germline V gene. Comments on this clone: Its antigen is not known.

The receptor was derived from a young man in good health and CMV-seronegative. Specimen: PBMCs. V and J are TRBV28 and TRBJ2-3, with D perhaps matching TRBD2 (5 bases). The CDR3 reads CASKKGGADTQYF. In DNA, the CDR3 is TGTGCCAGCAAGAAAGGAGGAGCAGATACGCAGTATTTT.